The 5 T cell receptor beta chains below all came from one sample that was sequenced in a study of T cell repertoires in aging, cancer and after chemotherapy. Multiplex touch-down PCR with TRB-A/B primers amplified rearranged V-D-J TRB sequences. TCRdb independently ran MiXCR on the multiplex PCR reads; one entry per CDR3 protein. Among some 5,300 distinct CDR3 sequences listed, around 28% were seen once. Amplification of TCR beta used genomic DNA extracted from peripheral blood. The specimen sequenced was blood. Receptor source: a human donor in good health.

By proportion, this clonotype is medium-sized. The rearrangement links TRBV6-1 to TRBJ2-3, with 7 bases fitting TRBD2. The CDR3 covers 14 residues. J lost 1 base, V lost 8 bases, and 6 bases had no gene match. Germline V gene sequence: CDR1 MNHNS, CDR2 SASEGT. CDR3 in DNA: TGTGCCAGCCCGGGACTATCCGGCACAGATACGCAGTATTTT. Amino acid sequence: CASPGLSGTDTQYF.

Note on this clonotype: This may come from a read error, since a much larger clone is one base off. The CDR3, as DNA: TGTGCCAGTAGCAGGTGGAGGAACTATGGCTACACCTTC. Translating it yields CASSRWRNYGYTF. The chain combines TRBV19 with TRBJ1-2; D ambiguous. CDR3 length: 13 residues. Deletions cut 6 bases from V and 2 bases from J, with 10 bases between. CDR1 is LNHDA and CDR2 is SQIVND in the germline V gene (reference sequence).

Note on this clonotype: The germline gene is not matched at one end of the junction; a read error may be the cause. The gene calls are TRBV18 and TRBJ2-1, with D tentatively TRBD2 (6 bases). CDR1 and CDR2 (germline): KGHSH, LQKENI. CDR3 length: 15 residues. CDR3 nucleotide sequence: TGTGCCAGATCACCAGGTTCGGGACTGTACAATGAGCAGTTCTTC. Translation gives CARSPGSGLYNEQFF.

This chain uses TRBV7-9 with TRBJ1-4; D unclear. The CDR3 runs 12 residues. CDR1 and CDR2 from the germline V gene are SEHNR and FQNEAQ (reference sequence). Between the trimmed V and J ends, which lost 5 bases and 8 bases, there was a span of 9 bases. CDR3 nucleotide sequence: TGTGCCAGCAGCAACCCTGGGGAAAAACTGTTTTTT. It is translated as CASSNPGEKLFF.

This clonotype was seen only a few times. This rearrangement joins TRBV27 to TRBJ1-5, with D maybe TRBD1 (6 bases). Germline V gene sequence: CDR1 MNHEY, CDR2 SMNVEV (reference sequence). Trimming left V 6 bases short and J 0 bases short, with 12 bases between. The CDR3 is 15 residues long. CDR3 in amino acids: CASRSTGLSNQPQHF. Here the CDR3 DNA reads TGTGCCAGCAGATCGACAGGCCTTAGCAATCAGCCCCAGCATTTT.